This T cell receptor beta chain was identified in a study of T cell repertoires in cytomegalovirus infection. At the level of the study: As its CMV epitopes, the study selected recently identified HLA-C-restricted and well-studied HLA-B-restricted targets. Through public TCR beta signatures, both CMV infection and matching HLA type were indicated.

Note on this clonotype: Its cognate antigen is unknown.

TCRdb re-derived calls from the reads in MiXCR, one entry per CDR3 protein. The table shows around 900,000 distinct CDR3 sequences, with 31% occurring only once. General study points: Carriers of CMV plus the relevant HLA were identified by cumulative public TCR beta family frequency. Clonotype analysis showed dominance of the ex vivo response by HLA-C-restricted CMV-specific TCR beta clonotypes.

The CDR3 is 13 amino acids. V was shortened by 3 bases and J by 5 bases, with 10 bases between the two germline ends. Germline V gene data show CDR1 as LGHNT and CDR2 as FRNRAP. The sequencing here drew on cultured CD8+ T cells from PBMCs, taken from culture after CMV antigen stimulation. The chain recombines TRBV12-5 with TRBJ2-5; a possible D gene is TRBD2 (6 bases). The sequence came from a human donor in good health (CMV status not recorded). Some clones in this sample may be carry-over from other donors' samples. The CDR3 region has the DNA TGTGCTAGTGGTTTCACTGGGGGGGAGACCCAGTACTTC. It translates to CASGFTGGETQYF.